These 9 T cell receptor beta chains were all obtained from the same sample, sequenced in a study of blood T cell repertoires in COVID-19. Produced via immunoSEQ multiplex PCR; TCRdb's table is partial and in-frame only. The sample contains under 250,000 clones, 70% to 90% of which appear only once. Sample: peripheral blood. These receptors were collected from a human donor in a cohort sampled during active COVID-19.

V gene TRBV6-2 or TRBV6-3 combines with J gene TRBJ2-7, with a weak D call TRBD2 (5 bases). This CDR3 has 15 amino acids. The germline V gene encodes CDR1 MNHEY and CDR2 SVGEGT. Between the trimmed V and J ends, which lost 0 bases and 2 bases, there was a span of 11 bases. CDR3 region: CASSYSRRAAYEQYF. CDR3 DNA: TGTGCCAGCAGTTACTCTCGGCGGGCCGCCTACGAGCAGTACTTC.

The chain recombines TRBV10-3 with TRBJ1-5; 7 bases are a match to TRBD1. Losses at the gene ends were 11 bases for V and 1 base for J; bases not matched to a gene: 5. This CDR3 is built from 13 residues. Germline V gene lookup returns CDR1 ENHRY and CDR2 SYGVKD. This CDR3 reads CAAQQGSNQPQHF. CDR3 nucleotides: TGTGCCGCGCAACAGGGGAGCAATCAGCCCCAGCATTTT.

This clone was picked up one time. The chain carries TRBV11-2 and TRBJ2-7, with D possibly TRBD1 on 6 matching bases. Trimming stripped 5 bases from V and 3 bases from J, with 14 bases between. The V gene's germline CDR1 is SGHAT and CDR2 FQNNGV. This CDR3 contains 14 residues. CDR3 protein: CASSPGVSSYEQYF. The CDR3 DNA follows: TGTGCCAGCAGCCCAGGGGTATCGAGCTACGAGCAGTACTTC.

This chain joins TRBV28 and TRBJ1-5; 9 bases are shared with TRBD1. CDR3 length equals 14 residues. Germline lookup yields CDR1 MDHEN and CDR2 SYDVKM. J gave up 9 bases and V 4 bases, and 7 bases lay outside the gene matches. CDR3 in amino acids: CASSSNRGQRPQHF. CDR3 in DNA: TGTGCCAGCAGTTCGAACAGGGGGCAGCGGCCCCAGCATTTT.

This chain uses TRBV5-1 with TRBJ2-7; a possible D gene is TRBD2 (5 bases). The CDR3 spans 15 residues. Germline CDR1 and CDR2: SGHRS and YFSETQ. V was shortened by 0 bases and J by 7 bases, with 17 bases between the two germline ends. CDR3 protein: CASSLVSSGTGEQYF. CDR3 sequence (DNA): TGCGCCAGCAGCTTGGTCTCTTCGGGAACGGGTGAGCAGTACTTC.

The gene calls are TRBV7-9 and TRBJ2-7; D perhaps matches TRBD1 (6 bases). The CDR3 covers 14 residues. Germline assignment: CDR1 SEHNR and CDR2 FQNEAQ (reference sequence). V was shortened by 7 bases and J by 6 bases, with 19 bases between the two germline ends. CDR3 loop: CASTLTGTAGEQYF. The DNA for the CDR3 is TGTGCCAGCACCCTCACAGGGACCGCCGGCGAGCAGTACTTC.

This chain joins TRBV5-8 and TRBJ2-5, with TRBD2 matching 11 bases. Trimming at V came to 3 bases and at J to 4 bases, leaving 11 bases not matched to a gene. Germline CDR1 reads SGHTS; CDR2 reads YDEGEE. The CDR3 contains 17 residues. The CDR3 DNA sequence: TGTGCCAGCAGCTCCCCCACTAGCGGGAGATTTGGAGAGACCCAGTACTTC. It yields the protein CASSSPTSGRFGETQYF. The variable domain in full, with the rest retrieved from reference TRBV5-8 and TRBJ2-5, is EAGVTQSPTHLIKTRGQQATLRCSPISGHTSVYWYQQALGLGLQFLLWYDEGEERNRGNFPPRFSGRQFPNYSSELNVNALELEDSALYLCASSSPTSGRFGETQYFGPGTRLLVL.

V and J are TRBV5-5 and TRBJ2-6, with a tentative D call TRBD2 (6 bases). V was cut by 2 bases and J by 0 bases, with 15 bases left in between. The CDR3 consists of 18 residues. Germline V gives CDR1 SGHKS, CDR2 YYEKEE (reference sequence). The CDR3 region has the DNA TGTGCCAGCAGCTTAGGGACTTGGGGCCACTCTGGGGCCAACGTCCTGACTTTC. This codes for CASSLGTWGHSGANVLTF. Full variable domain (rest looked up from reference TRBV5-5 and TRBJ2-6): DAGVTQSPTHLIKTRGQQVTLRCSPISGHKSVSWYQQVLGQGPQFIFQYYEKEERGRGNFPDRFSARQFPNYSSELNVNALLLGDSALYLCASSLGTWGHSGANVLTFGAGSRLTVL.

This chain links TRBV29-1 with TRBJ2-7, with D maybe TRBD2 (5 bases). The CDR3 is 11 residues long. Trimming cost V 5 bases and J 7 bases, with 12 bases left between them. CDR1 and CDR2 (germline): SQVTM, ANQGSEA. CDR3 in amino acids: CSVTDWPEQYF. The CDR3 bases are TGCAGCGTTACGGACTGGCCGGAGCAGTACTTC.